This TCR beta chain was sequenced during a study of graft-versus-host responses after intestinal transplantation. The germline CDR1 and CDR2 sequences are ENHRY and SYGVKD. The CDR3 runs 12 residues. V shed 8 bases and J shed 2 bases, with 10 bases lying between them. In regard to this clone: The antigen is not known.

Processing of graft tissue released intraepithelial and lamina propria lymphocytes. Regarding the study as a whole: Individuals carrying graft-donor T cell macrochimerism showed high graft-versus-host to host-versus-graft clonal ratios in allografts.

Assay used: immunoSEQ multiplex PCR; TCRdb lists only in-frame clones, some missing. The table lists 37,000 or so clones, roughly 90% of them singletons. The material was ileum tissue, obtained less than 210 days after intestinal transplant. This clonotype was obtained from a human patient who received an intestinal transplant, so some T cells may come from the graft donor. The chain has TRBV10-3 and TRBJ2-7; D is ambiguous. CDR3 sequence (DNA): TGTGCCATCTTGGACGCAGCCTACGAGCAGTACTTC. Protein sequence: CAILDAAYEQYF.